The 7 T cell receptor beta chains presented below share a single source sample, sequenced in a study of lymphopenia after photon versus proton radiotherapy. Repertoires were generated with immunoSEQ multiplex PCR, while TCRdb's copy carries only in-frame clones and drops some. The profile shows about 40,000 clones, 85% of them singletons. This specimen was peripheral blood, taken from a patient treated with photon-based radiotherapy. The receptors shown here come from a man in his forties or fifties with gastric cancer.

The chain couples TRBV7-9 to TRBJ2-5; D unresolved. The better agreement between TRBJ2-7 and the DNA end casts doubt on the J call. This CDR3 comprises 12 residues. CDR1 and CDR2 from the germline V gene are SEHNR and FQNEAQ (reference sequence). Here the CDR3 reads CASTLSRNEQYF. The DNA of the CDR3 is TGTGCCAGCACCCTCTCAAGGAACGAGCAGTACTTC.

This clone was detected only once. As DNA, the CDR3 is TGTGCCACCAGCAGGCCTCGGGGGAGGACCCAGTACTTC. It yields the protein CATSRPRGRTQYF. The J gene is TRBJ2-5, the V gene TRBV15; D perhaps matches TRBD2 (6 bases). Germline-derived CDR1 and CDR2 are LNHNV and YYDKDF (reference sequence). With 3 bases removed from V and 7 bases from J, the gap between germline ends came to 12 bases. There are 13 residues in the CDR3.

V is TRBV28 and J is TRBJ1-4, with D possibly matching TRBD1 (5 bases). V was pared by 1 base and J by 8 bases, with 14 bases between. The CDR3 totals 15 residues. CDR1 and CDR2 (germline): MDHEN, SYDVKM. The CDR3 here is CASSLSGLHREKLFF. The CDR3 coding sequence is TGTGCCAGCAGTTTATCTGGACTACACAGGGAAAAACTGTTTTTT.

The DNA of the CDR3 is TGCGCCAGCAACGACAGGCCGATCTCCTACGAGCAGTACTTC. This sequence encodes CASNDRPISYEQYF. The chain joins TRBV5-1 to TRBJ2-7; D perhaps matches TRBD1 (6 bases). Trimming pared 6 bases from V and 0 bases from J, leaving 13 bases between. The CDR3 is 14 residues long. CDR1 is SGHRS and CDR2 is YFSETQ in the germline V gene.

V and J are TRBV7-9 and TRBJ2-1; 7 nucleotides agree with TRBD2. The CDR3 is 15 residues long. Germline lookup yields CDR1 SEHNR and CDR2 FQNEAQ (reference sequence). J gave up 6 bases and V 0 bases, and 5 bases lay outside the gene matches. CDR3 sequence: CASSLASLAINEQFF. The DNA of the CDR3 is TGTGCCAGCAGCTTAGCTTCACTAGCGATCAATGAGCAGTTCTTC. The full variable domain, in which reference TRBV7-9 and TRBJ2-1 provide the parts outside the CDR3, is DTGVSQNPRHKITKRGQNVTFRCDPISEHNRLYWYRQTLGQGPEFLTYFQNEAQLEKSRLLSDRFSAERPKGSFSTLEIQRTEQGDSAMYLCASSLASLAINEQFFGPGTRLTVL.

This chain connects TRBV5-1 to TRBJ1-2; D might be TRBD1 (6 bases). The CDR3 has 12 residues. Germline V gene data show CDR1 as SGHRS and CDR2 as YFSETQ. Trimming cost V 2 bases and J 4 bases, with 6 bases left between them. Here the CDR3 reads CASSLQGYGYTF. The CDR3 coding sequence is TGCGCCAGCAGCTTACAGGGCTATGGCTACACCTTC.

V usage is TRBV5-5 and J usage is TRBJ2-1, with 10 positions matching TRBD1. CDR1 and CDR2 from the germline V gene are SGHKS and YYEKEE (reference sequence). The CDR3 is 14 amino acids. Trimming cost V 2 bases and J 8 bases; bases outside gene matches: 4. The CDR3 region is CASSLTGQGYEQFF. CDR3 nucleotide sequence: TGTGCCAGCAGCTTAACGGGACAGGGGTATGAGCAGTTCTTC.